Listed below are T cell receptor beta chains from one sample, sequenced in a study of T cells in Graves' hyperthyroidism and ophthalmopathy. In TCRdb, the multiplex PCR reads were re-called with MiXCR into one record per CDR3 protein. This table has roughly 380,000 distinct CDR3 sequences, 15% to 20% appearing once. Sequencing used blood. The origin of the receptors is a woman in her forties with Graves' ophthalmopathy. Both conserved end residues are part of each CDR3. The D gene is left open where the match is weak. Only some rows state a clone size, as once, few, many or a class for expanded clones.

J gene: TRBJ2-5
clone size: few
D gene: TRBD1
V gene: TRBV2
CDR3 DNA: TGTGCCAGCAGAAACACAGGGGGCGGCGAGACCCAGTACTTC
CDR3 protein: CASRNTGGGETQYF

J gene: TRBJ1-2
clone size: few
D gene: -
V gene: TRBV12-3/TRBV12-4
CDR3 DNA: TGTGCCAGCAGTGGAGAAGGACGTCGCTATGGCTACACCTTC
CDR3 protein: CASSGEGRRYGYTF

J gene: TRBJ2-7
clone size: many
D gene: -
V gene: TRBV12-5
CDR3 DNA: TGTGCTAGTGGTCCAACCCATATATCCTACGAGCAGTACTTC
CDR3 protein: CASGPTHISYEQYF

J gene: TRBJ2-5
clone size: many
D gene: -
V gene: TRBV6-1
CDR3 DNA: TGTGCCAGCAGTGAAGCGCCGGACGGAGGAGAGACCCAGTACTTC
CDR3 protein: CASSEAPDGGETQYF

J gene: TRBJ1-1
clone size: many
D gene: -
V gene: TRBV30
CDR3 DNA: TGTGCCTGGAGTGTACTTACCATGAACACTGAAGCTTTCTTT
CDR3 protein: CAWSVLTMNTEAFF

J gene: TRBJ1-1
clone size: many
D gene: -
V gene: TRBV7-9
CDR3 DNA: TGTGCCAGCAGCTTTACGGAATCCGCTGAAGCTTTCTTT
CDR3 protein: CASSFTESAEAFF

J gene: TRBJ1-2
clone size: -
D gene: TRBD1
V gene: TRBV12-5
CDR3 DNA: TGTGCTAGTGGTCCAAATCCTTGGACAGGGCAAGGCTACACCTTC
CDR3 protein: CASGPNPWTGQGYTF

J gene: TRBJ1-2
clone size: many
D gene: -
V gene: TRBV9
CDR3 DNA: TGTGCCAGCAGCCCCCTCCCGGGGATCGACTATGGCTACACCTTC
CDR3 protein: CASSPLPGIDYGYTF

J gene: TRBJ1-2
clone size: -
D gene: -
V gene: TRBV18
CDR3 DNA: TGTGCCAGCTCACCACTCCCAAGCAGGGGCCTGTCGGCTAACTATGGCTACACCTTC
CDR3 protein: CASSPLPSRGLSANYGYTF

J gene: TRBJ2-1
clone size: -
D gene: TRBD1
V gene: TRBV30
CDR3 DNA: TGTGCCTGGAGTATTGGGACAGGGTCCAATGAGCAGTTCTTC
CDR3 protein: CAWSIGTGSNEQFF

J gene: TRBJ2-7
clone size: -
D gene: TRBD1
V gene: TRBV6-1
CDR3 DNA: TGTGCCAGCAGGCCTGGGACAGGGGATCGAAACGAGCAGTACTTC
CDR3 protein: CASRPGTGDRNEQYF

J gene: TRBJ1-2
clone size: many
D gene: -
V gene: TRBV19
CDR3 DNA: TGTGCCAGTAGTGGCGCGATGGGACCGGCTGGCTACACCTTC
CDR3 protein: CASSGAMGPAGYTF

J gene: TRBJ1-6
clone size: -
D gene: -
V gene: TRBV28
CDR3 DNA: TGTGCCAGCAGTATAGGGTCCTCACCCCTCCACTTT
CDR3 protein: CASSIGSSPLHF

J gene: TRBJ2-7
clone size: -
D gene: TRBD2
V gene: TRBV28
CDR3 DNA: TGTGCCAGCAAGGGACTAGTCTCCGAGCAGTACTTC
CDR3 protein: CASKGLVSEQYF

J gene: TRBJ1-5
clone size: many
D gene: TRBD1
V gene: TRBV12-3/TRBV12-4
CDR3 DNA: TGTGCCAGCAGCCTAGCAGGGGGCAGGTTTCAGCCCCAGCATTTT
CDR3 protein: CASSLAGGRFQPQHF

J gene: TRBJ2-2
clone size: many
D gene: TRBD1
V gene: TRBV12-3/TRBV12-4
CDR3 DNA: TGTGCCAGCAGAAAGATGACAGGGTATAACACCGGGGAGCTGTTTTTT
CDR3 protein: CASRKMTGYNTGELFF

J gene: TRBJ2-7
clone size: many
D gene: -
V gene: TRBV25-1
CDR3 DNA: TGTGCCAGCAGTGACTCGTCCGGAAGCTCCTACGAGCAGTACTTC
CDR3 protein: CASSDSSGSSYEQYF

J gene: TRBJ1-6
clone size: -
D gene: -
V gene: TRBV7-9
CDR3 DNA: TGTGCCAGCAGCTTTACGGATTACAATTCACCCCTCCACTTT
CDR3 protein: CASSFTDYNSPLHF

J gene: TRBJ2-5
clone size: -
D gene: TRBD1
V gene: TRBV6-1
CDR3 DNA: TGTGCCAGCAGGCAACCGGGACAGGTGCAAGAGACCCAGTACTTC
CDR3 protein: CASRQPGQVQETQYF

J gene: TRBJ1-3
clone size: -
D gene: -
V gene: TRBV6-5
CDR3 DNA: TGTGCCAGCAGTTATGGTTCAAGGGGAGGAAACACCATATATTTT
CDR3 protein: CASSYGSRGGNTIYF

J gene: TRBJ1-5
clone size: many
D gene: -
V gene: TRBV12-3/TRBV12-4
CDR3 DNA: TGTGCCAGCAGTTCAGCGGTTGGCAATCAGCCCCAGCATTTT
CDR3 protein: CASSSAVGNQPQHF

J gene: TRBJ1-2
clone size: many
D gene: -
V gene: TRBV6-4
CDR3 DNA: TGTGCCAGCAGTGACTCGGAGGGCGCTGGCTACACCTTC
CDR3 protein: CASSDSEGAGYTF

J gene: TRBJ2-2
clone size: -
D gene: -
V gene: TRBV29-1
CDR3 DNA: TGCAGCGTCGCCCCGAGGGGGGTGGACACCGGGGAGCTGTTTTTT
CDR3 protein: CSVAPRGVDTGELFF

J gene: TRBJ2-4
clone size: many
D gene: TRBD1
V gene: TRBV12-3/TRBV12-4
CDR3 DNA: TGTGCCAGCAGCCCGGACAGGGCCAAAAACATTCAGTACTTC
CDR3 protein: CASSPDRAKNIQYF

J gene: TRBJ1-1
clone size: many
D gene: -
V gene: TRBV28
CDR3 DNA: TGTGCCAGCAGTTTAGGGACCCCCACTGAAGCTTTCTTT
CDR3 protein: CASSLGTPTEAFF

J gene: TRBJ2-7
clone size: many
D gene: -
V gene: TRBV12-3/TRBV12-4
CDR3 DNA: TGTGCCAGCAGTTTAGGGTACTCCTACGAGCAGTACTTC
CDR3 protein: CASSLGYSYEQYF

J gene: TRBJ1-5
clone size: many
D gene: TRBD1
V gene: TRBV24-1
CDR3 DNA: TGTGCCACCAGTGAACGGGGACAGGGTACCAATCAGCCCCAGCATTTT
CDR3 protein: CATSERGQGTNQPQHF

J gene: TRBJ1-6
clone size: many
D gene: TRBD1
V gene: TRBV6-1
CDR3 DNA: TGTGCCAGCAGTCCAAGGGGACAGGGTGTAAATTCACCCCTCCACTTT
CDR3 protein: CASSPRGQGVNSPLHF

J gene: TRBJ1-6
clone size: many
D gene: -
V gene: TRBV27
CDR3 DNA: TGTGCCAGCAGTTTTTCGGGACTTTATTCACCCCTCCACTTT
CDR3 protein: CASSFSGLYSPLHF

J gene: TRBJ1-5
clone size: many
D gene: -
V gene: TRBV19
CDR3 DNA: TGTGCCAGTAGTATAGTGGACAGCTACAATCAGCCCCAGCATTTT
CDR3 protein: CASSIVDSYNQPQHF

J gene: TRBJ2-2
clone size: -
D gene: TRBD2
V gene: TRBV25-1
CDR3 DNA: TGTGCCAGCAGTGAATCTCGGGAGGGGGGCACCGGGGAGCTGTTTTTT
CDR3 protein: CASSESREGGTGELFF

J gene: TRBJ1-1
clone size: many
D gene: -
V gene: TRBV18
CDR3 DNA: TGTGCCAGCGCATTGGGTGCTGAAGCTTTCTTT
CDR3 protein: CASALGAEAFF

J gene: TRBJ1-1
clone size: -
D gene: TRBD1
V gene: TRBV6-2/TRBV6-3
CDR3 DNA: TGTGCCAGCAGTGGGACAGGGAGTAACAGGGCTCGAGAAGCTTTCTTT
CDR3 protein: CASSGTGSNRAREAFF

J gene: TRBJ2-7
clone size: -
D gene: TRBD1
V gene: TRBV27
CDR3 DNA: TGTGCCAGCAGTTTGCCGGGTCACCCCGGGACAGCCTACGAGCAGTACTTC
CDR3 protein: CASSLPGHPGTAYEQYF

J gene: TRBJ1-1
clone size: many
D gene: -
V gene: TRBV19
CDR3 DNA: TGTGCCAGTAGTAAGTTTATGAACACTGAAGCTTTCTTT
CDR3 protein: CASSKFMNTEAFF

J gene: TRBJ1-1
clone size: -
D gene: -
V gene: TRBV28
CDR3 DNA: TGTGCCAGCAGTCCCCCGCTGGGGGAAGCTTTCTTT
CDR3 protein: CASSPPLGEAFF

J gene: TRBJ2-7
clone size: -
D gene: -
V gene: TRBV19
CDR3 DNA: TGTGCCAGTCGGTACAGCTCCTCCTACGAGCAGTACTTC
CDR3 protein: CASRYSSSYEQYF

J gene: TRBJ2-5
clone size: many
D gene: TRBD1
V gene: TRBV7-9
CDR3 DNA: TGTGCCAGCAGCTCACCCGACAGGGGGGAGACCCAGTACTTC
CDR3 protein: CASSSPDRGETQYF

J gene: TRBJ1-2
clone size: many
D gene: TRBD1
V gene: TRBV19
CDR3 DNA: TGTGCCAGTAGTACGGACAGGGGGCACGGCTACACCTTC
CDR3 protein: CASSTDRGHGYTF

J gene: TRBJ2-2
clone size: -
D gene: -
V gene: TRBV30
CDR3 DNA: TGTGCCTGGACTGGGGGCTACACCGGGGAGCTGTTTTTT
CDR3 protein: CAWTGGYTGELFF

J gene: TRBJ1-2
clone size: many
D gene: -
V gene: TRBV5-6
CDR3 DNA: TGTGCCAGCAGCTTGGATGACCTTGCCGGCTACACCTTC
CDR3 protein: CASSLDDLAGYTF

J gene: TRBJ1-1
clone size: -
D gene: -
V gene: TRBV28
CDR3 DNA: TGTGCCAGCCTTGGAGGGAACACTGAAGCTTTCTTT
CDR3 protein: CASLGGNTEAFF

J gene: TRBJ1-1
clone size: -
D gene: -
V gene: TRBV24-1
CDR3 DNA: TGTGCCACCAGTGATGACCAGGGAGGACGCCCTGAAGCTTTCTTT
CDR3 protein: CATSDDQGGRPEAFF